The rows below give T cell receptor beta chains drawn from one sample of a study of CD8 T cells in Susac syndrome. Each CDR3 protein gets one entry after TCRdb re-called the immunoSEQ multiplex PCR reads with MiXCR. The sample records under 550,000 distinct CDR3 sequences, more than 70% being singletons. The sequenced sample was CD8+ T cells from PBMCs. The receptors come from a human donor with multiple sclerosis. The CDR3 runs from the conserved cysteine through the conserved F or W. The D gene is left open where the match is weak. Not every row has a clone size; where given, it reads once, few, many or a size class.

j_call: TRBJ1-1; clone_size: NA; v_call: TRBV25-1; d_call: NA; cdr3_aa: CASSESDGEAEAFF; cdr3_nt: TGTGCCAGCAGTGAATCGGACGGGGAGGCTGAAGCTTTCTTT
j_call: TRBJ1-1; clone_size: NA; v_call: TRBV7-4; d_call: NA; cdr3_aa: CASSFMATNTEAFF; cdr3_nt: TGTGCCAGCAGCTTTATGGCGACGAACACTGAAGCTTTCTTT
j_call: TRBJ2-7; clone_size: NA; v_call: TRBV4-1; d_call: NA; cdr3_aa: CASSHLQGAGYEQYF; cdr3_nt: TGCGCCAGCAGCCACCTCCAGGGAGCAGGCTACGAGCAGTACTTC
j_call: TRBJ2-7; clone_size: NA; v_call: TRBV7-6; d_call: TRBD1; cdr3_aa: CASSLGLGTVRYEQYF; cdr3_nt: TGTGCCAGCAGCTTAGGCTTAGGGACAGTTCGCTACGAGCAGTACTTC
j_call: TRBJ2-2; clone_size: few; v_call: TRBV6-1; d_call: NA; cdr3_aa: CASSEGGNTGELFF; cdr3_nt: TGTGCCAGCAGTGAAGGGGGGAACACCGGGGAGCTGTTTTTT
j_call: TRBJ2-5; clone_size: NA; v_call: TRBV28; d_call: NA; cdr3_aa: CASSRPGEGRLETQYF; cdr3_nt: TGTGCCAGCAGCCGCCCAGGGGAGGGCCGTCTGGAGACCCAGTACTTC
j_call: TRBJ2-7; clone_size: NA; v_call: TRBV4-1; d_call: NA; cdr3_aa: CASSQEDASSYEQYF; cdr3_nt: TGCGCCAGCAGCCAAGAAGACGCGAGCTCCTACGAGCAGTACTTC
j_call: TRBJ1-1; clone_size: NA; v_call: TRBV2; d_call: NA; cdr3_aa: CASSSGESEAFF; cdr3_nt: TGTGCCAGCAGTTCGGGGGAGTCTGAAGCTTTCTTT
j_call: TRBJ2-1; clone_size: NA; v_call: TRBV3-1; d_call: NA; cdr3_aa: CASSGTGWEQFF; cdr3_nt: TGTGCCAGCAGCGGAACAGGGTGGGAGCAGTTCTTC
j_call: TRBJ2-2; clone_size: once; v_call: TRBV10-3; d_call: TRBD2; cdr3_aa: CAIPRLAVNTGELFF; cdr3_nt: TGTGCCATCCCGCGACTAGCGGTGAACACCGGGGAGCTGTTTTTT
j_call: TRBJ2-3; clone_size: NA; v_call: TRBV14; d_call: NA; cdr3_aa: CASSQGGASTDTQYF; cdr3_nt: TGTGCCAGCAGCCAAGGGGGGGCCAGCACAGATACGCAGTATTTT
j_call: TRBJ2-1; clone_size: few; v_call: TRBV6-5; d_call: NA; cdr3_aa: CASSYGASSYNEQFF; cdr3_nt: TGTGCCAGCAGTTACGGGGCTAGCTCCTACAATGAGCAGTTCTTC
j_call: TRBJ1-1; clone_size: NA; v_call: TRBV6-5; d_call: NA; cdr3_aa: CASSYASGDYTEAFF; cdr3_nt: TGTGCCAGCAGCTACGCCTCGGGGGACTACACTGAAGCTTTCTTT
j_call: TRBJ2-1; clone_size: NA; v_call: TRBV27; d_call: TRBD2; cdr3_aa: CASSLSAGLAGGYNEQFF; cdr3_nt: TGTGCCAGCAGTTTATCGGCGGGGCTAGCGGGAGGGTACAATGAGCAGTTCTTC
j_call: TRBJ1-1; clone_size: NA; v_call: TRBV5-6; d_call: NA; cdr3_aa: CASSLVRNTEAFF; cdr3_nt: TGTGCCAGCAGCTTGGTACGGAACACTGAAGCTTTCTTT
j_call: TRBJ2-6; clone_size: NA; v_call: TRBV21-1; d_call: NA; cdr3_aa: CASSKPPARISGANVLTF; cdr3_nt: TGTGCCAGCAGCAAACCTCCCGCCCGTATCTCTGGGGCCAACGTCCTGACTTTC
j_call: TRBJ2-7; clone_size: NA; v_call: TRBV19; d_call: TRBD2; cdr3_aa: CASRSGSLYEQYF; cdr3_nt: TGTGCCAGTAGAAGCGGGAGTCTTTACGAGCAGTACTTC
j_call: TRBJ1-1; clone_size: NA; v_call: TRBV7-4; d_call: NA; cdr3_aa: CASSLGGPLNTEAFF; cdr3_nt: TGTGCCAGCAGCTTAGGGGGCCCACTGAACACTGAAGCTTTCTTT
j_call: TRBJ2-1; clone_size: NA; v_call: TRBV14; d_call: TRBD1; cdr3_aa: CASSLTPGQGVGDEQFF; cdr3_nt: TGTGCCAGCAGCCTAACTCCGGGACAGGGTGTTGGGGATGAGCAGTTCTTC
j_call: TRBJ2-7; clone_size: NA; v_call: TRBV20-1; d_call: NA; cdr3_aa: CSARSLSTYEQYF; cdr3_nt: TGCAGTGCTAGGTCTCTTTCCACGTACGAGCAGTACTTC
j_call: TRBJ1-5; clone_size: NA; v_call: TRBV10-3; d_call: NA; cdr3_aa: CAISGSGGLDNQPQHF; cdr3_nt: TGTGCCATCAGTGGGTCGGGAGGTCTGGACAATCAGCCCCAGCATTTT
j_call: TRBJ2-2; clone_size: NA; v_call: TRBV6-4; d_call: NA; cdr3_aa: CASSKLAGNTGELFF; cdr3_nt: TGTGCCAGCAGTAAACTAGCCGGGAACACCGGGGAGCTGTTTTTT